This T cell receptor (beta chain) was observed in a study of cytomegalovirus exposure and HLA in healthy donors. V gave up 3 bases and J gave up 7 bases; unmatched junction bases: 11. CDR3 size: 16 residues. CDR1 is SGDLS, CDR2 YYNGEE, per germline. Primers: 60 Vbeta forward and 13 Jbeta reverse. Profiling relied on immunoSEQ multiplex PCR, and the TCRdb table lists in-frame clones only, not all of them. The data hold 140,000 or so clones, with about 80% observed a single time. The sequence was obtained from a man aged 35-49 years in good health and CMV-seronegative. The rearrangement links TRBV9 to TRBJ2-1; TRBD2 matches at 9 bases. The source material was PBMCs. The CDR3 loop reads CASSEERGVRFNEQFF. The CDR3 bases are TGTGCCAGCAGCGAAGAGCGGGGGGTCCGCTTTAATGAGCAGTTCTTC.